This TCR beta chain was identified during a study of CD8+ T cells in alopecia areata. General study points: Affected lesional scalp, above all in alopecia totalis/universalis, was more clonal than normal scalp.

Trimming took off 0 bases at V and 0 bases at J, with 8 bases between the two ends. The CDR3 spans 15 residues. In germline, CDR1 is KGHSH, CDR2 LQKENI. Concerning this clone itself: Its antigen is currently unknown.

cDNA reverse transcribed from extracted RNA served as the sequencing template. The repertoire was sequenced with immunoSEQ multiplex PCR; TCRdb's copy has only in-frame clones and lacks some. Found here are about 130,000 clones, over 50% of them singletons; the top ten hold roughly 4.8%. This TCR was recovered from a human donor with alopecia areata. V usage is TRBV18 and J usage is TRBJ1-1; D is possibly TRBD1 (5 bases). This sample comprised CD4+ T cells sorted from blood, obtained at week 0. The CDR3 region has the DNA TGTGCCAGCTCACCACCGGGGGTAATGAACACTGAAGCTTTCTTT. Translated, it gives CASSPPGVMNTEAFF.